These 31 T cell receptor beta chains were sequenced from one sample in a study of cytomegalovirus exposure and HLA in healthy donors. Use of 60 Vbeta and 13 Jbeta primers characterized the PCR. Sequencing used immunoSEQ multiplex PCR; TCRdb keeps in-frame clones, though not all of them. The table lists some 140,000 clones, with 2% in the top ten. The sequencing input was PBMCs. The source is a woman aged 60-70 years in good health and CMV-seronegative.

The genes are TRBV2 and TRBJ2-5; the D gene is possibly TRBD2 (7 bases). The CDR3 is made up of 15 amino acids. The V end was cut by 1 base, the J end by 0 bases, with 9 bases between. CDR1 is SNHLY and CDR2 is FYNNEI in the germline V gene. CDR3 bases: TGTGCCAGCAGTGAAGAGGGGGGGTACCAAGAGACCCAGTACTTC. Its protein product is CASSEEGGYQETQYF.

This rearrangement joins TRBV6-5 to TRBJ1-1, with D unclear. The germline CDR1 and CDR2 sequences are MNHEY and SVGAGI. V dropped 2 bases and J dropped 1 base, with 11 bases sitting between them. The CDR3 is 15 amino acids. CDR3 sequence: CASSYGRSGNTEAFF. CDR3 bases: TGTGCCAGCAGTTACGGGAGGTCCGGGAACACTGAAGCTTTCTTT.

This rearrangement joins TRBV19 to TRBJ1-5; TRBD1 matches at 9 bases. Germline CDR1 LNHDA, CDR2 SQIVND (reference sequence). V dropped 2 bases and J dropped 2; count of bases not matched to a gene: 1. This CDR3 contains 15 residues. CDR3 sequence reads: CASSIRDRGNQPQHF. The DNA for the CDR3 is TGTGCCAGTAGTATAAGGGACAGGGGCAATCAGCCCCAGCATTTT.

This chain uses TRBV19 with TRBJ2-7; tentatively, D is TRBD1 (6 bases). The CDR3 extends over 15 amino acids. CDR1 is LNHDA, CDR2 SQIVND, per germline (reference sequence). V lost 5 bases and J lost 5, with 19 bases in between. Here the CDR3 DNA reads TGTGCCAGTAGTTTTCGACAGGCCGGAGACGACGAGCAGTACTTC. Translated: CASSFRQAGDDEQYF. Combining the CDR3 with reference TRBV19 and TRBJ2-7 gives the whole variable domain DGGITQSPKYLFRKEGQNVTLSCEQNLNHDAMYWYRQDPGQGLRLIYYSQIVNDFQKGDIAEGYSVSREKKESFPLTVTSAQKNPTAFYLCASSFRQAGDDEQYFGPGTRLTVT.

The rearrangement joins TRBV18 to TRBJ1-1, with D maybe TRBD1 (5 bases). CDR1 is KGHSH, CDR2 LQKENI, per germline. V lost 1 base to trimming and J lost 5 bases, with 17 bases between them. CDR3 length: 16 amino acids. The CDR3 protein is CASSPLSGREGTEAFF. CDR3 nucleotides: TGTGCCAGCTCACCACTGTCGGGCAGGGAGGGAACTGAAGCTTTCTTT.

The rearrangement links TRBV5-1 to TRBJ1-1; 12 positions match TRBD1. CDR3 size: 17 residues. Germline V CDR1 and CDR2: SGHRS, YFSETQ. Germline trimming cut 4 bases from V and 3 bases from J; bases unmatched to any gene: 10. CDR3 protein: CASSVGQGAQSDTEAFF. The CDR3 DNA reads TGCGCCAGCAGCGTGGGACAGGGGGCTCAAAGTGACACTGAAGCTTTCTTT.

This rearrangement joins TRBV19 to TRBJ2-3; 7 positions match TRBD1. This CDR3 comprises 15 residues. The junction had 7 bases not matched to a gene; V was cut back by 7 bases and J by 0 bases. Germline V lookup: CDR1 LNHDA, CDR2 SQIVND (reference sequence). The chain's CDR3 is CASISGQLSTDTQYF. The CDR3 DNA is TGTGCCAGTATTTCGGGACAGCTGAGCACAGATACGCAGTATTTT.

The chain links TRBV5-1 to TRBJ2-5; the match to TRBD2 covers 8 bases. From germline, CDR1 is SGHRS and CDR2 YFSETQ. This CDR3 spans 17 amino acids. Trimming took 0 bases from V and 5 from J; bases not matched to a gene: 12. CDR3 amino acids: CASSLAMSSGPSETQYF. In DNA, the CDR3 is TGCGCCAGCAGCTTGGCTATGTCTAGCGGGCCATCGGAGACCCAGTACTTC.

The chain recombines TRBV29-1 with TRBJ2-7, with a weak D call TRBD1 (5 bases). The CDR3 runs 14 residues. Germline loops: CDR1 SQVTM, CDR2 ANQGSEA. Trimming took off 0 bases at V and 6 bases at J, with 15 bases between the two ends. CDR3 nucleotide sequence: TGCAGCGTTGAAGACCCAGGGTATGGCTCCGAGCAGTACTTC. This gives the protein CSVEDPGYGSEQYF.

The chain uses TRBV5-1 and TRBJ1-1, with D possibly TRBD1 on 6 matching bases. CDR3 size: 15 residues. Trimming pared 4 bases from V and 4 bases from J, leaving 17 bases between. CDR1 SGHRS and CDR2 YFSETQ come from the germline V gene. This CDR3 is CASSGGQGQGTEAFF. CDR3 sequence (DNA): TGCGCCAGCAGCGGGGGCCAGGGGCAGGGCACTGAAGCTTTCTTT.

This chain joins TRBV7-9 and TRBJ1-3; D might be TRBD1 (5 bases). CDR3 length: 16 amino acids. The germline V gene encodes CDR1 SEHNR and CDR2 FQNEAQ (reference sequence). V shed 3 bases and J shed 1 base, with 13 bases lying between them. The CDR3 DNA is TGTGCCAGCAGCTTCGCGGGGGGAGGATCTGGAAACACCATATATTTT. Translation: CASSFAGGGSGNTIYF. The full variable domain, its missing parts supplied by reference TRBV7-9 and TRBJ1-3, is DTGVSQNPRHKITKRGQNVTFRCDPISEHNRLYWYRQTLGQGPEFLTYFQNEAQLEKSRLLSDRFSAERPKGSFSTLEIQRTEQGDSAMYLCASSFAGGGSGNTIYFGEGSWLTVV.

The chain combines TRBV6-5 with TRBJ2-4, with 8 bases lining up with TRBD1. The CDR3 runs 14 residues. The V and J ends lost 5 bases and 8 bases, in that order; junction bases with no gene match: 8. Per the germline V gene, CDR1 is MNHEY and CDR2 is SVGAGI. The CDR3 DNA sequence: TGTGCCAGCAGTCCACGGACAGGGAGCGACATTCAGTACTTC. Its protein is CASSPRTGSDIQYF.

The chain couples TRBV7-3 to TRBJ2-1; TRBD2 agrees at 10 bases. This CDR3 spans 16 amino acids. CDR1 and CDR2 (germline): SGHTA, FQGTGA. V lost 5 bases to trimming and J lost 2 bases; unmatched junction nucleotides: 6. The DNA for the CDR3 is TGTGCCAGCAGCCTATCTAGCGGGAGCCCCTACAATGAGCAGTTCTTC. Amino acids: CASSLSSGSPYNEQFF.

V and J are TRBV2 and TRBJ2-1, with D possibly matching TRBD2 (6 bases). V was trimmed by 8 bases and J by 2 bases, leaving 10 bases between them. This CDR3 has 13 amino acids. Per the germline V gene, CDR1 is SNHLY and CDR2 is FYNNEI. The CDR3 sequence: CASRDSPYNEQFF. DNA of the CDR3: TGTGCCAGCCGGGACTCCCCCTACAATGAGCAGTTCTTC. The full variable domain, rest sourced from reference TRBV2 and TRBJ2-1, is EPEVTQTPSHQVTQMGQEVILRCVPISNHLYFYWYRQILGQKVEFLVSFYNNEISEKSEIFDDQFSVERPDGSNFTLKIRSTKLEDSAMYFCASRDSPYNEQFFGPGTRLTVL.

V is TRBV5-1 and J is TRBJ2-3; 12 positions agree with TRBD2. Germline V gene sequence: CDR1 SGHRS, CDR2 YFSETQ. The length of the CDR3 is 15 residues. J was trimmed by 1 base and V by 3 bases; bases with no gene match: 0. The CDR3 DNA sequence: TGCGCCAGCAGCTCTAGCGGGGGGGGCACAGATACGCAGTATTTT. As protein: CASSSSGGGTDTQYF. The whole variable domain, filled in from reference TRBV5-1 and TRBJ2-3, reads KAGVTQTPRYLIKTRGQQVTLSCSPISGHRSVSWYQQTPGQGLQFLFEYFSETQRNKGNFPGRFSGRQFSNSRSEMNVSTLELGDSALYLCASSSSGGGTDTQYFGPGTRLTVL.

The chain recombines TRBV30 with TRBJ2-7, with 14 bases identical to TRBD2. The length of the CDR3 is 12 residues. The V gene end was trimmed by 8 bases and the J gene end by 5 bases; junction bases not matched to a gene: 2. CDR1 and CDR2 (germline): GTSNPN, SVGIG (reference sequence). CDR3 protein: CARGLAGDEQYF. CDR3 DNA sequence: TGTGCCCGGGGACTAGCGGGAGACGAGCAGTACTTC.

The V gene is TRBV6-5, the J gene TRBJ1-1; D gene unclear. Per germline, CDR1 MNHEY and CDR2 SVGAGI. CDR3 length: 14 residues. V lost 1 base, J lost 0 bases, and 6 bases lay in between. CDR3 region: CASSYYGVNTEAFF. DNA of the CDR3: TGTGCCAGCAGTTACTATGGAGTGAACACTGAAGCTTTCTTT.

The V call is TRBV2, the J call TRBJ1-4, with 7 bases matching TRBD1. The CDR3 is 13 amino acids. J was trimmed by 8 bases and V by 6 bases; bases with no gene match: 6. CDR1 SNHLY and CDR2 FYNNEI come from the germline V gene. The CDR3 sequence: CASSDRDGEKLFF. In nucleotides, the CDR3 is TGTGCCAGCAGCGACAGGGACGGAGAAAAACTGTTTTTT.

The J gene is TRBJ1-1, the V gene TRBV5-1, with TRBD1 identical over 9 bases. Trimming cost V 1 base and J 2 bases; bases outside gene matches: 3. CDR1 and CDR2 (germline): SGHRS, YFSETQ. The CDR3 runs to 15 residues. The CDR3 region is CASSLTGGHNTEAFF. In DNA, the CDR3 is TGCGCCAGCAGCTTGACAGGGGGCCACAACACTGAAGCTTTCTTT.

The gene calls are TRBV19 and TRBJ2-1; TRBD1 is a possible D gene (5 bases). The CDR3 is 17 residues long. CDR1 and CDR2 from the germline V gene are LNHDA and SQIVND (reference sequence). V dropped 5 bases and J dropped 6 bases, with 23 bases sitting between them. CDR3 in DNA: TGTGCCAGTAGTCGACAGTCCGGGCCCCGTGGGGCCAATGAGCAGTTCTTC. Protein sequence: CASSRQSGPRGANEQFF.

The chain employs TRBV18 and TRBJ2-4; 9 nucleotides align to TRBD2. CDR3 length equals 16 residues. With 2 bases clipped from V and 6 bases from J, the junction kept 8 bases outside the gene matches. Per germline, CDR1 KGHSH and CDR2 LQKENI. CDR3 region: CASSPGSSGMGNIQYF. For the CDR3, the DNA is TGTGCCAGCTCACCAGGGTCTAGCGGGATGGGAAACATTCAGTACTTC.

The gene calls are TRBV27 and TRBJ1-5, with D possibly TRBD1 on 5 matching bases. The germline gives CDR1 MNHEY, CDR2 SMNVEV (reference sequence). CDR3 length: 15 residues. Between the trimmed V and J ends, which lost 2 bases and 6 bases, there was a span of 14 bases. In DNA form, the CDR3 reads TGTGCCAGCAGTTTACAAGCGGGGGTCGGTCAGCCCCAGCATTTT. As protein: CASSLQAGVGQPQHF.

The genes are TRBV6-5 and TRBJ2-5, with 9 bases identical to TRBD1. Germline values: CDR1 MNHEY, CDR2 SVGAGI. This CDR3 comprises 16 residues. J gave up 6 bases and V 2 bases, and 10 bases lay outside the gene matches. This chain's CDR3 is CASSYLTGGRGKTQYF. CDR3 coding DNA: TGTGCCAGCAGTTACCTTACAGGGGGCAGAGGGAAGACCCAGTACTTC.

V usage is TRBV29-1 and J usage is TRBJ1-1; tentatively, D is TRBD1 (5 bases). Germline V gives CDR1 SQVTM, CDR2 ANQGSEA. This CDR3 region has 12 residues. The V and J ends lost 6 bases and 6 bases respectively, with 14 bases between them. Here the CDR3 reads CSVNRGSAEAFF. CDR3 nucleotides: TGCAGCGTGAATAGGGGCTCCGCTGAAGCTTTCTTT. The full variable domain, completed using reference TRBV29-1 and TRBJ1-1, is SAVISQKPSRDICQRGTSLTIQCQVDSQVTMMFWYRQQPGQSLTLIATANQGSEATYESGFVIDKFPISRPNLTFSTLTVSNMSPEDSSIYLCSVNRGSAEAFFGQGTRLTVV.

The chain uses TRBV18 and TRBJ2-5; TRBD1 matches at 8 bases. CDR3 length: 15 residues. Trimming at V came to 6 bases and at J to 1 base, leaving 7 bases not matched to a gene. CDR1 is KGHSH, CDR2 LQKENI, per germline. CDR3 loop: CASSPGTGRQETQYF. CDR3 DNA sequence: TGTGCCAGCTCCCCCGGGACAGGACGCCAAGAGACCCAGTACTTC.

The V and J genes are TRBV5-6 and TRBJ1-6; TRBD1 might be the D (6 bases). The germline V gene encodes CDR1 SGHDT and CDR2 YYEEEE. Trimming pared 5 bases from V and 11 bases from J, leaving 23 bases between. This CDR3 has 16 amino acids. The CDR3 nucleotides are TGTGCCAGCAGTTTTCACCGCGGACAGAATGGAACACCCCTCCACTTT. It specifies CASSFHRGQNGTPLHF.

V gene TRBV10-2 combines with J gene TRBJ2-7, with D possibly being TRBD2 (6 bases). CDR3 length: 13 residues. CDR1 and CDR2 (germline): WSHSY, SAAADI. V shed 5 bases and J shed 2 bases, with 10 bases lying between them. CDR3 nucleotide sequence: TGCGCCAGCAGTCTGTCGGGAGCCTACGAGCAGTACTTC. It encodes CASSLSGAYEQYF.

J is TRBJ1-6 and V is TRBV2, with 9 bases that match TRBD1. The V and J ends lost 6 bases and 0 bases, in that order; junction bases with no gene match: 3. Germline V CDR1 and CDR2: SNHLY, FYNNEI. The CDR3 runs 16 residues. This CDR3 is CASRDRGSSYNSPLHF. The CDR3 DNA reads TGTGCCAGCAGAGACAGGGGGAGCTCCTATAATTCACCCCTCCACTTT.

This chain links TRBV7-9 with TRBJ2-5; TRBD2 aligns across 9 bases. CDR1 is SEHNR and CDR2 is FQNEAQ in the germline V gene (reference sequence). Trimming took 5 bases from V and 6 from J; bases not matched to a gene: 10. CDR3 length: 15 amino acids. The CDR3 DNA follows: TGTGCCAGCAGCCAGATAGCGGGAGTCCCTCAGACCCAGTACTTC. Its protein is CASSQIAGVPQTQYF.

This chain links TRBV10-3 with TRBJ2-1; 8 nucleotides line up with TRBD2. Germline CDR1 and CDR2: ENHRY and SYGVKD. V gave up 3 bases and J gave up 5 bases; unmatched junction bases: 3. There are 14 residues in the CDR3. The CDR3: CAISDGTSNNEQFF. DNA for the CDR3: TGTGCCATCAGTGACGGGACTAGTAACAATGAGCAGTTCTTC.

The rearrangement uses TRBV4-1 and TRBJ2-2, with D unclear. From germline, CDR1 is MGHRA and CDR2 YSYEKL. With 0 bases removed from V and 6 bases from J, the gap between germline ends came to 5 bases. The CDR3 runs 13 residues. In DNA form, the CDR3 reads TGCGCCAGCAGCCAAGATCGGGCCGGGGAGCTGTTTTTT. This encodes CASSQDRAGELFF.